This TCR beta chain was sequenced in a study of blood T cell repertoires in COVID-19. Overall study context: The United States, Italy and Spain were the sources of the acute and convalescent COVID-19 samples. Sources were T cells, B-cell-depleted T cells, or PBMCs; the material itself was cDNA or gDNA.

The germline V gene has CDR1 SGHNT and CDR2 YENEEA. The CDR3 is made up of 15 amino acids. The junction had 10 bases not matched to a gene; V was cut back by 5 bases and J by 5 bases. In the original processing: Nucleated cell number was recorded as an estimate derived from reference gene primer amplification. TCRdb's copy holds only in-frame clones and misses some; the assay was immunoSEQ multiplex PCR. V, J and clone size are taken as reported in that table, and D and trimming were inferred from the DNA itself. The data contain some 130,000 clones, more than 75% of them seen just once; the ten biggest clones take up 2.5%.

This TCR was recovered from a man aged 50-60 years with active COVID-19. Sample: peripheral blood. This rearrangement joins TRBV11-3 to TRBJ2-7, with 9 bases matching TRBD1. CDR3 sequence (DNA): TGTGCCAGCAGCGCCCCGGGACAGGGAAACGACGAGCAGTACTTC. It translates to CASSAPGQGNDEQYF.